The 9 T cell receptor beta chains below all came from one sample that was sequenced in a study of blood T cell repertoires in COVID-19. The protocol was immunoSEQ multiplex PCR, while the TCRdb copy is restricted to in-frame clones and leaves out a portion. This table holds fewer than 80,000 clones, around 74% found once. Sequencing input: peripheral blood. The receptors stem from an elderly woman with acute or convalescent COVID-19.

This clone was seen once. The CDR3 nucleotides are TGTGCCAGCAGCTTAATAACAGGGCGAGGGACCGGGGAGCTGTTTTTT. This sequence encodes CASSLITGRGTGELFF. The rearrangement uses TRBV7-3 and TRBJ2-2; TRBD1 is a possible D gene (6 bases). The CDR3 totals 16 residues. The germline V gene has CDR1 SGHTA and CDR2 FQGTGA. V was shortened by 1 base and J by 5 bases, with 14 bases between the two germline ends.

The V and J genes are TRBV29-1 and TRBJ1-1; TRBD1 aligns across 8 bases. In germline, CDR1 is SQVTM, CDR2 ANQGSEA. The CDR3 extends over 14 amino acids. V trimming: 6 bases; J trimming: 2 bases; junction bases outside the gene matches: 8. The CDR3 reads CSVGQGSFNTEAFF. CDR3 bases: TGCAGCGTCGGACAGGGCTCTTTCAACACTGAAGCTTTCTTT.

This chain connects TRBV19 to TRBJ1-3, with 7 nucleotides matching TRBD1. The CDR3 length is 16 residues. Germline CDR1 and CDR2: LNHDA and SQIVND (reference sequence). V gave up 4 bases and J gave up 3 bases; unmatched junction bases: 9. CDR3 bases: TGTGCCAGTAGTAAAAACCGGGACAGCGTTGGAAACACCATATATTTT. Amino acids: CASSKNRDSVGNTIYF.

The genes are TRBV2 and TRBJ2-1; perhaps TRBD2 as D (6 bases). V was pared by 6 bases and J by 4 bases, with 13 bases between. CDR3 length: 14 residues. CDR1 is SNHLY and CDR2 is FYNNEI in the germline V gene. CDR3 coding DNA: TGTGCCAGCAGCCGGGACTCCTCTTACAATGAGCAGTTCTTC. Translating gives CASSRDSSYNEQFF.

The rearrangement uses TRBV20-1 and TRBJ2-3; TRBD2 might be the D (6 bases). CDR1 is DFQATT, CDR2 SNEGSKA, per germline (reference sequence). The CDR3 spans 15 residues. Trimming took 3 bases from V and 2 from J, leaving 15 bases between them. The CDR3 spells CSASPVTGVTDTQYF. DNA for the CDR3: TGCAGTGCTAGTCCCGTGACGGGGGTCACAGATACGCAGTATTTT.

This clone was observed a few times. The chain recombines TRBV4-1 with TRBJ2-2; no definite D call. Germline CDR1 and CDR2: MGHRA and YSYEKL. The CDR3 covers 15 residues. With 0 bases removed from V and 3 bases from J, the gap between germline ends came to 8 bases. The chain's CDR3 is CASSQDQLYTGELFF. CDR3 DNA sequence: TGCGCCAGCAGCCAAGATCAACTTTACACCGGGGAGCTGTTTTTT.

The rearrangement uses TRBV4-1 and TRBJ2-3, with TRBD2 identical over 8 bases. CDR3 length: 14 amino acids. V was pared by 7 bases and J by 4 bases, with 7 bases of the junction left unmatched. Germline V gene data show CDR1 as MGHRA and CDR2 as YSYEKL. DNA for the CDR3: TGCGCCAGCAACCGGGAGGGCCACGCAGATACGCAGTATTTT. This translates into CASNREGHADTQYF.

The rearrangement uses TRBV11-3 and TRBJ2-1, with TRBD1 matching 7 bases. CDR1 and CDR2 from the germline V gene are SGHNT and YENEEA. Trimming took 4 bases from V and 0 from J; bases not matched to a gene: 3. There are 15 residues in the CDR3. DNA of the CDR3: TGTGCCAGCAGCTCGGACAGGAGCTCCTACAATGAGCAGTTCTTC. As protein: CASSSDRSSYNEQFF.

The chain is built from TRBV28 and TRBJ1-6; TRBD1 agrees at 7 bases. Germline assignment: CDR1 MDHEN and CDR2 SYDVKM. Trimming cost V 5 bases and J 10 bases; bases outside gene matches: 8. The CDR3 has 14 residues. CDR3 coding DNA: TGTGCCAGCAGTCCGACAGGGTGGGAGTCACCCCTCCACTTT. Residues: CASSPTGWESPLHF.